The 24 T cell receptor beta chains reported below all come from one sample, sequenced in a study of cytomegalovirus exposure and HLA in healthy donors. PCR primers comprised 60 Vbeta and 13 Jbeta primers. Repertoires were generated with immunoSEQ multiplex PCR, while TCRdb's copy carries only in-frame clones and drops some. The table shows approximately 190,000 clones, with just under 70% occurring only once. Input material: PBMCs. The source is a man in his forties or fifties in good health and CMV-seropositive.

The chain employs TRBV7-8 and TRBJ1-1; possibly TRBD1 for D (5 bases). The CDR3 is 14 residues long. Trimming left V 2 bases short and J 6 bases short, with 13 bases between. Germline V lookup: CDR1 SGHVS, CDR2 FQNEAQ. CDR3 residues: CASSLSGGSSEAFF. In DNA, the CDR3 is TGTGCCAGCAGCTTATCCGGGGGGAGCTCTGAAGCTTTCTTT. Full variable domain (outside the CDR3, taken from reference TRBV7-8 and TRBJ1-1): GAGVSQSPRYKVAKRGQDVALRCDPISGHVSLFWYQQALGQGPEFLTYFQNEAQLDKSGLPSDRFFAERPEGSVSTLKIQRTQQEDSAVYLCASSLSGGSSEAFFGQGTRLTVV.

This clone came up once. This chain joins TRBV2 and TRBJ1-4, with 9 bases aligning to TRBD1. CDR1 and CDR2 (germline): SNHLY, FYNNEI. The J segment lost 0 bases and the V segment lost 8 bases, leaving 4 bases of the junction unmatched. CDR3 size: 15 residues. Written as DNA, the CDR3 is TGTGCCAGCGTACAGGGGGCCCCAACTAATGAAAAACTGTTTTTT. Translation: CASVQGAPTNEKLFF. Complete variable domain (other parts from reference TRBV2 and TRBJ1-4): EPEVTQTPSHQVTQMGQEVILRCVPISNHLYFYWYRQILGQKVEFLVSFYNNEISEKSEIFDDQFSVERPDGSNFTLKIRSTKLEDSAMYFCASVQGAPTNEKLFFGSGTQLSVL.

Only a few counts were recorded for this clone. The chain is built from TRBV18 and TRBJ1-1, with a tentative D call TRBD1 (6 bases). The CDR3 covers 13 residues. Deletions cut 3 bases from V and 3 bases from J, with 8 bases between. From germline, CDR1 is KGHSH and CDR2 LQKENI. The DNA for the CDR3 is TGTGCCAGCTCACCGGGGGCTGACACTGAAGCTTTCTTT. It specifies CASSPGADTEAFF.

The chain joins TRBV4-1 to TRBJ2-1; tentative D call: TRBD1 (5 bases). CDR3 size: 17 residues. The germline CDR1 and CDR2 sequences are MGHRA and YSYEKL. V lost 0 bases to trimming and J lost 5 bases, with 17 bases between them. CDR3 coding DNA: TGCGCCAGCAGCCAAGATCAGGCAAACCCCAGGGACAATGAGCAGTTCTTC. Translating gives CASSQDQANPRDNEQFF.

CDR3 protein: CASSSILQGATRNYGYTF. CDR3 DNA sequence: TGTGCCAGCAGTTCGATCCTCCAGGGGGCGACACGCAACTATGGCTACACCTTC. The V call is TRBV28, the J call TRBJ1-2; 8 nucleotides match TRBD1. V trimming: 4 bases; J trimming: 2 bases; junction bases outside the gene matches: 15. This CDR3 has 18 amino acids. CDR1 and CDR2 from the germline V gene are MDHEN and SYDVKM.

This clone was seen just once. This rearrangement joins TRBV9 to TRBJ2-1; TRBD2 might be the D (6 bases). This CDR3 is built from 15 residues. V lost 0 bases, J lost 7 bases, and 14 bases lay in between. The V gene's germline CDR1 is SGDLS and CDR2 YYNGEE. Here the CDR3 reads CASSVEGLRGNEQFF. CDR3 coding DNA: TGTGCCAGCAGCGTAGAGGGACTCCGGGGGAATGAGCAGTTCTTC. The whole variable domain, remainder taken from reference TRBV9 and TRBJ2-1, is DSGVTQTPKHLITATGQRVTLRCSPRSGDLSVYWYQQSLDQGLQFLIQYYNGEERAKGNILERFSAQQFPDLHSELNLSSLELGDSALYFCASSVEGLRGNEQFFGPGTRLTVL.

J is TRBJ2-1 and V is TRBV19; 13 bases are shared with TRBD2. The germline CDR1 and CDR2 sequences are LNHDA and SQIVND (reference sequence). J gave up 8 bases and V 7 bases, and 11 bases lay outside the gene matches. The CDR3 length is 16 residues. CDR3 DNA: TGTGCCAGTACCGCCTTAGGACTAGCGGGGGCGGATGAGCAGTTCTTC. Its protein is CASTALGLAGADEQFF.

The rearrangement links TRBV25-1 to TRBJ2-6; perhaps TRBD1 as D (5 bases). The CDR3 consists of 16 residues. Germline V gene sequence: CDR1 MGHDK, CDR2 SYGVNS. V was cut by 4 bases and J by 2 bases, with 12 bases left in between. The CDR3 nucleotides are TGTGCCAGCAGTGCTGTTAAAGGGGCTGGGGCCAACGTCCTGACTTTC. It specifies CASSAVKGAGANVLTF.

The gene calls are TRBV6-6 and TRBJ2-1; D possibly corresponds to TRBD1 (5 bases). V was cut by 7 bases and J by 6 bases, with 19 bases left in between. The CDR3 has 15 residues. Germline-derived CDR1 and CDR2 are MNHNY and SVGAGI (reference sequence). CDR3 in amino acids: CASNPPEGVCNEQFF. The CDR3 DNA sequence: TGTGCCAGCAACCCGCCTGAAGGGGTTTGCAATGAGCAGTTCTTC.

This sequence joins TRBV10-2 and TRBJ1-5; 9 nucleotides align to TRBD1. The CDR3 spans 14 residues. Germline CDR1 reads WSHSY; CDR2 reads SAAADI. Germline trimming cut 10 bases from V and 0 bases from J; bases unmatched to any gene: 4. The CDR3 DNA sequence: TGCGCCACGGGACAGGGCTATAGCAATCAGCCCCAGCATTTT. The encoded protein is CATGQGYSNQPQHF.

The chain couples TRBV18 to TRBJ2-2; TRBD1 agrees at 9 bases. Germline lookup yields CDR1 KGHSH and CDR2 LQKENI. The CDR3 runs to 15 residues. J lost 6 bases, V lost 4 bases, and 6 bases had no gene match. Written as DNA, the CDR3 is TGTGCCAGCTCACGCCAGGACAGGGGTGCCGGGGAGCTGTTTTTT. Protein: CASSRQDRGAGELFF.

This clone was counted between two and nine times. The chain uses TRBV19 and TRBJ2-1; D perhaps matches TRBD1 (6 bases). V lost 4 bases, J lost 8 bases, and 15 bases lay in between. The CDR3 consists of 14 residues. In germline, CDR1 is LNHDA, CDR2 SQIVND (reference sequence). The CDR3 protein is CASSTQAQGYEQFF. CDR3 bases: TGTGCCAGTAGTACCCAAGCACAGGGCTATGAGCAGTTCTTC.

This clone was observed a handful of times. V is TRBV11-3 and J is TRBJ2-1, with 8 bases that match TRBD1. This CDR3 is 15 amino acids long. Unmatched junction bases numbered 2, after V lost 1 base and J lost 3 bases. Per the germline V gene, CDR1 is SGHNT and CDR2 is YENEEA. For the CDR3, the DNA is TGTGCCAGCAGCTTAGGGGACAGGAGCTACAATGAGCAGTTCTTC. Translated: CASSLGDRSYNEQFF.

This chain connects TRBV4-1 to TRBJ1-2, with 8 bases that match TRBD1. This CDR3 region has 15 residues. CDR1 MGHRA and CDR2 YSYEKL come from the germline V gene. Germline trimming cut 1 base from V and 4 bases from J; bases unmatched to any gene: 5. The CDR3 coding sequence is TGCGCCAGCAGCCAAGGACAGGGGACTCCCTATGGCTACACCTTC. This gives the protein CASSQGQGTPYGYTF.

A note on this clone: Other DNA sequences in this sample translate to the same CDR3. The chain employs TRBV9 and TRBJ2-3; the match to TRBD2 covers 12 bases. The CDR3 is 16 amino acids. CDR1 SGDLS and CDR2 YYNGEE come from the germline V gene. With 0 bases clipped from V and 3 bases from J, the junction kept 2 bases outside the gene matches. The CDR3, as DNA: TGTGCCAGCAGCGTAGGGCTAGCGGGGGGGACAGATACGCAGTATTTT. Translated: CASSVGLAGGTDTQYF.

This clone was counted only a few times. This rearrangement joins TRBV10-3 to TRBJ2-5; TRBD1 matches 9 bases. The J call may be mistaken, given a closer DNA end match to TRBJ2-7. This CDR3 is built from 12 residues. The V gene's germline CDR1 is ENHRY and CDR2 SYGVKD. CDR3 nucleotides: TGTGCCAGCCGGGACAGGGCCTACGAGCAGTACTTC. Amino acids: CASRDRAYEQYF.

In this sample, this clone turned up a few times. The chain employs TRBV2 and TRBJ1-2, with TRBD1 matching 7 bases. With 0 bases clipped from V and 6 bases from J, the junction kept 7 bases outside the gene matches. The CDR3 loop spans 15 amino acids. Germline CDR1 is SNHLY and CDR2 is FYNNEI. The CDR3 here is CASSEANRGWDGYTF. The CDR3 bases are TGTGCCAGCAGTGAAGCGAACAGGGGATGGGATGGCTACACCTTC.

The CDR3, as DNA: TGCGCCAGCAGCCCAAACCGGGACAGGGGTAGCAATCAGCCCCAGCATTTT. This translates into CASSPNRDRGSNQPQHF. The chain is built from TRBV5-1 and TRBJ1-5, with 10 positions matching TRBD1. Germline values: CDR1 SGHRS, CDR2 YFSETQ. V lost 4 bases and J lost 0; bases outside the gene matches: 7. The CDR3 extends over 17 amino acids.

The gene calls are TRBV28 and TRBJ2-3; TRBD2 agrees at 10 bases. The CDR3 is 20 residues long. Germline trimming cut 5 bases from V and 3 bases from J; bases unmatched to any gene: 20. The germline V gene encodes CDR1 MDHEN and CDR2 SYDVKM. CDR3 DNA sequence: TGTGCCAGCAGTCCAACCCCCGGGAGCGGGGGGGTTGGAAGGACAGATACGCAGTATTTT. Translated, it gives CASSPTPGSGGVGRTDTQYF.

The rearrangement joins TRBV4-2 to TRBJ2-2, with TRBD1 matching over 8 bases. The V and J ends lost 3 bases and 4 bases, in that order; junction bases with no gene match: 10. The germline CDR1 and CDR2 sequences are LGHNA and YNFKEQ. This CDR3 region has 17 residues. The CDR3 protein is CASSHPTGDESTGELFF. CDR3 bases: TGTGCCAGCAGCCACCCGACAGGGGATGAGAGCACCGGGGAGCTGTTTTTT.

The chain employs TRBV6-5 and TRBJ1-2; 7 nucleotides agree with TRBD1. The ends lost 0 bases at V and 8 bases at J; junction bases unmatched: 6. CDR1 is MNHEY, CDR2 SVGAGI, per germline. The CDR3 has 14 amino acids. The DNA of the CDR3 is TGTGCCAGCAGTTACTCGACAGGGCGATGGGGCTACACCTTC. Translating gives CASSYSTGRWGYTF.

The chain employs TRBV11-3 and TRBJ2-1; no clear D gene. The CDR3 is made up of 14 amino acids. Germline V gene data show CDR1 as SGHNT and CDR2 as YENEEA. The V end lost 2 bases, the J end lost 1 base, and 6 bases lay between the germline ends. CDR3 nucleotide sequence: TGTGCCAGCAGCTTAAGCGATTCCTACAATGAGCAGTTCTTC. It encodes CASSLSDSYNEQFF.

This clone was recorded once. This chain uses TRBV7-6 with TRBJ2-7; possible D gene TRBD1, 5 bases. The germline gives CDR1 SGHVS, CDR2 FNYEAQ. V was cut by 1 base and J by 3 bases, with 16 bases left in between. The CDR3 loop spans 16 amino acids. The CDR3 DNA sequence: TGTGCCAGCAGCTTAGTTTATCAAGAGACAGTCTACGAGCAGTACTTC. Translating it yields CASSLVYQETVYEQYF.

The V gene is TRBV7-3, the J gene TRBJ2-1; 8 bases are a match to TRBD2. Looked up from germline, CDR1 is SGHTA and CDR2 is FQGTGA. The CDR3 length is 14 residues. Trimming at V came to 5 bases and at J to 6 bases, leaving 6 bases not matched to a gene. The CDR3 DNA sequence: TGTGCCAGCAGCCTACGGACTAGCAGCAATGAGCAGTTCTTC. It codes for CASSLRTSSNEQFF.